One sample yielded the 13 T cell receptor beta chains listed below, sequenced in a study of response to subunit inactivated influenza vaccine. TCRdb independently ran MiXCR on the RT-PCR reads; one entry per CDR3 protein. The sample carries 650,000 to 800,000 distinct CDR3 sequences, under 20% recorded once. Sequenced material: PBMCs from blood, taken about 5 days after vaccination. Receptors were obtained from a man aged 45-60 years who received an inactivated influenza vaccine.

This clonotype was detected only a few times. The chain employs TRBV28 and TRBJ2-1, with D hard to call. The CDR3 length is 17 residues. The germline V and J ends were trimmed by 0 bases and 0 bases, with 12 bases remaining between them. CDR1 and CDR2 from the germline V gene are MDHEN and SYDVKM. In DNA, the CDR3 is TGTGCCAGCAGTTTATGGAAGGGTACGAGCTCCTACAATGAGCAGTTCTTC. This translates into CASSLWKGTSSYNEQFF.

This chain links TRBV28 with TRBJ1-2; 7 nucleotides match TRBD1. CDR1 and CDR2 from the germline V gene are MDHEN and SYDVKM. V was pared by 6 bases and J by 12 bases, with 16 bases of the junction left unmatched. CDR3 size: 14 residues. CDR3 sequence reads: CASRRQGPRSEDTF. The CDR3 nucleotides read TGTGCCAGCAGACGACAGGGCCCTAGGTCCGAGGACACCTTC.

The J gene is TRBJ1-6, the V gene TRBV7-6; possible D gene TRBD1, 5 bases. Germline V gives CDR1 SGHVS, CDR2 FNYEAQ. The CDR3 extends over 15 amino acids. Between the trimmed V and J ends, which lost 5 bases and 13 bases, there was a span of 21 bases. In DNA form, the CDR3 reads TGTGCCAGCAGCCCCAGTAGCGACGGGGGTGCCCCCCTCCACTTT. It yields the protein CASSPSSDGGAPLHF.

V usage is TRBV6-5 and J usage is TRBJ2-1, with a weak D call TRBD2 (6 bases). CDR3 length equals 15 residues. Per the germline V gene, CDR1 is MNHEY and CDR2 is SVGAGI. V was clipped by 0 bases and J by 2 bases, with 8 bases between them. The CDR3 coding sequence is TGTGCCAGCAGTTACTCGGGGGGTACCTACAATGAGCAGTTCTTC. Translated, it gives CASSYSGGTYNEQFF.

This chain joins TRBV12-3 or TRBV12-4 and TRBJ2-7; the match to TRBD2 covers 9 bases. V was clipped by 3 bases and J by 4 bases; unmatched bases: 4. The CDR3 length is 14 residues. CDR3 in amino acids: CASSFRSGGYEQYF. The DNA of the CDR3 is TGTGCCAGCAGTTTTCGCAGCGGGGGGTACGAGCAGTACTTC.

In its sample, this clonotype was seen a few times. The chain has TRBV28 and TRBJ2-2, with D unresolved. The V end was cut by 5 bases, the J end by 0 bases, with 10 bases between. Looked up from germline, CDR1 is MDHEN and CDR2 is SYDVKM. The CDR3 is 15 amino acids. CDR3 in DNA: TGTGCCAGCAGTACCCGACTCGCGAACACCGGGGAGCTGTTTTTT. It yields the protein CASSTRLANTGELFF.

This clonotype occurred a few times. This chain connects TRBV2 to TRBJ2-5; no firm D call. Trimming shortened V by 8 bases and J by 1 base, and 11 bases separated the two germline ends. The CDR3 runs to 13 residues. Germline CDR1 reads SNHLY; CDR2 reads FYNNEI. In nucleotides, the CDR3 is TGTGCCAGCGGGCTAGGGATCCAAGAGACCCAGTACTTC. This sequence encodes CASGLGIQETQYF.

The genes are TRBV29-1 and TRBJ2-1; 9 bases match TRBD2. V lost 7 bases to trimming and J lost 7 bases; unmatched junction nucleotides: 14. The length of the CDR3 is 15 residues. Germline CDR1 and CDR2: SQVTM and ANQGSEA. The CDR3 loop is CSATWGREGGNEQFF. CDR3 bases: TGCAGCGCCACCTGGGGGCGGGAGGGGGGGAATGAGCAGTTCTTC.

In DNA form, the CDR3 reads TGCAGCGTTGGCCGGGGGGAGCAGTTCTTC. Translating gives CSVGRGEQFF. The chain carries TRBV29-1 and TRBJ2-1; D is perhaps TRBD2 (6 bases). V was pared by 4 bases and J by 10 bases, with 8 bases between. The CDR3 totals 10 residues. Germline CDR1 and CDR2: SQVTM and ANQGSEA.

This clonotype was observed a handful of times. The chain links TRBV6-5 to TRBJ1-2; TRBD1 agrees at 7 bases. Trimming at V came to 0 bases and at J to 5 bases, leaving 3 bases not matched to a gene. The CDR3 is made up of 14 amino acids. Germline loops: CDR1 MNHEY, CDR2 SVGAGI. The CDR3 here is CASSYSGTEYGYTF. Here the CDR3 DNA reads TGTGCCAGCAGTTACTCGGGGACAGAGTATGGCTACACCTTC.

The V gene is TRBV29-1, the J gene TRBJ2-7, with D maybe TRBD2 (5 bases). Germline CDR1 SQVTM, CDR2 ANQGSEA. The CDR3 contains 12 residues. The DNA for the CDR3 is TGCAGACTCACCGGGGAAAGGAACGAGCAGTACTTC. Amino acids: CRLTGERNEQYF.

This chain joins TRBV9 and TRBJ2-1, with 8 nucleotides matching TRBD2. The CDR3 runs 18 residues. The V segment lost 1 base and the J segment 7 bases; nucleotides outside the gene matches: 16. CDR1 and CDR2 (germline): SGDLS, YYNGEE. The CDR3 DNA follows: TGTGCCAGCAGCGTATCGTCCCCCGGGCGGGGGGCCGCAAATGAGCAGTTCTTC. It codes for CASSVSSPGRGAANEQFF.

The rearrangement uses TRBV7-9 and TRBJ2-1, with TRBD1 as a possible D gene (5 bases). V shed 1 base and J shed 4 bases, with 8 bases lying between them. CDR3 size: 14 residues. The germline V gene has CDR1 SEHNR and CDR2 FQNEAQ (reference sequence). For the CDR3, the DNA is TGTGCCAGCAGCTTAGAGGGGTTTTACAATGAGCAGTTCTTC. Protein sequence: CASSLEGFYNEQFF.